This passage covers 10 T cell receptor beta chains from one sample sequenced in a study of blood T cell repertoires in COVID-19. Clones were sequenced by immunoSEQ multiplex PCR, and TCRdb holds only the in-frame ones, with some missing. This table holds about 230,000 clones, 88% found once. Sequences were obtained from PBMCs or T cells enriched from blood (not recorded which). The source of these receptors is a woman in her forties with acute COVID-19.

The rearrangement joins TRBV5-1 to TRBJ2-6; TRBD2 is a possible D gene (5 bases). This CDR3 is 15 amino acids long. V lost 2 bases, J lost 0 bases, and 6 bases lay in between. CDR1 is SGHRS and CDR2 is YFSETQ in the germline V gene. The CDR3 protein is CASSFGSSGANVLTF. The DNA of the CDR3 is TGCGCCAGCAGCTTTGGGAGCTCTGGGGCCAACGTCCTGACTTTC. The entire variable domain, with the rest obtained from reference TRBV5-1 and TRBJ2-6, is as follows: KAGVTQTPRYLIKTRGQQVTLSCSPISGHRSVSWYQQTPGQGLQFLFEYFSETQRNKGNFPGRFSGRQFSNSRSEMNVSTLELGDSALYLCASSFGSSGANVLTFGAGSRLTVL.

The chain joins TRBV30 to TRBJ1-1; D gene uncertain. CDR3 length: 9 amino acids. Germline V gene sequence: CDR1 GTSNPN, CDR2 SVGIG (reference sequence). The V end was cut by 8 bases, the J end by 11 bases, with 12 bases between. CDR3: CAGGPGAFF. Here the CDR3 DNA reads TGTGCCGGAGGCCCCGGGGCTTTCTTT.

The chain employs TRBV28 and TRBJ1-5, with D unresolved. The germline V gene encodes CDR1 MDHEN and CDR2 SYDVKM. CDR3 length: 13 residues. V was trimmed by 1 base and J by 7 bases, leaving 8 bases between them. CDR3 bases: TGTGCCAGCAGTTTATTAGGAGGGCAGCCCCAGCATTTT. It encodes CASSLLGGQPQHF.

The chain couples TRBV4-1 to TRBJ1-1, with TRBD1 matching over 7 bases. CDR1 is MGHRA and CDR2 is YSYEKL in the germline V gene. V dropped 2 bases and J dropped 1; count of bases not matched to a gene: 10. The CDR3 sequence is 17 residues long. As DNA, the CDR3 is TGCGCCAGCAGCCAACCGGGACAGCGCTCCCGGAACACTGAAGCTTTCTTT. It codes for CASSQPGQRSRNTEAFF.

This clone was recorded only once. V gene TRBV5-1 combines with J gene TRBJ2-2; possible D gene TRBD2, 6 bases. This CDR3 spans 17 amino acids. V was clipped by 5 bases and J by 5 bases, with 22 bases between them. Germline V gene data show CDR1 as SGHRS and CDR2 as YFSETQ. The CDR3 loop is CASRRLRGLTGTGELFF. The DNA of the CDR3 is TGCGCCAGCAGACGGCTTCGGGGACTCACCGGTACCGGGGAGCTGTTTTTT.

V usage is TRBV30 and J usage is TRBJ2-1; D perhaps matches TRBD2 (5 bases). V lost 0 bases and J lost 14, with 17 bases in between. The CDR3 sequence is 13 residues long. From germline, CDR1 is GTSNPN and CDR2 SVGIG (reference sequence). The CDR3 region has the DNA TGTGCCTGGAGTGTATCATTCCTAGCCCAGGAGTTCTTC. The encoded protein is CAWSVSFLAQEFF. The full variable domain, its missing parts supplied by reference TRBV30 and TRBJ2-1, is SQTIHQWPATLVQPVGSPLSLECTVEGTSNPNLYWYRQAAGRGLQLLFYSVGIGQISSEVPQNLSASRPQDRQFILSSKKLLLSDSGFYLCAWSVSFLAQEFFGPGTRLTVL.

The gene calls are TRBV9 and TRBJ2-5, with 7 bases fitting TRBD1. The CDR3 length is 17 residues. The V gene's germline CDR1 is SGDLS and CDR2 YYNGEE. Trimming at V came to 3 bases and at J to 3 bases, leaving 14 bases not matched to a gene. This CDR3 reads CASSEGDGGQPKETQYF. The CDR3 bases are TGTGCCAGCAGCGAGGGGGATGGGGGACAGCCTAAAGAGACCCAGTACTTC. The full variable domain, its missing parts supplied by reference TRBV9 and TRBJ2-5, is DSGVTQTPKHLITATGQRVTLRCSPRSGDLSVYWYQQSLDQGLQFLIQYYNGEERAKGNILERFSAQQFPDLHSELNLSSLELGDSALYFCASSEGDGGQPKETQYFGPGTRLLVL.

The V gene is TRBV11-3, the J gene TRBJ2-7; D possibly corresponds to TRBD2 (6 bases). The CDR3 length is 13 residues. CDR1 SGHNT and CDR2 YENEEA come from the germline V gene. V was trimmed by 1 base and J by 7 bases, leaving 11 bases between them. The CDR3 spells CASSLVWGREQYV. CDR3 nucleotides: TGTGCCAGCAGCTTAGTATGGGGGAGGGAGCAGTACGTC.

The chain has TRBV6-6 and TRBJ1-2, with a tentative D call TRBD1 (6 bases). Germline CDR1 and CDR2: MNHNY and SVGAGI (reference sequence). The CDR3 sequence is 13 residues long. Trimming shortened V by 2 bases and J by 6 bases, and 10 bases separated the two germline ends. CDR3 sequence (DNA): TGTGCCAGCAGTTACACAGGGAGTGATGGCTACACCTTC. It yields the protein CASSYTGSDGYTF.

This clone was detected only once. The chain is built from TRBV5-1 and TRBJ1-1, with TRBD1 matching 8 bases. CDR1 and CDR2 from the germline V gene are SGHRS and YFSETQ. Trimming at V came to 4 bases and at J to 5 bases, leaving 7 bases not matched to a gene. The CDR3 contains 14 residues. The CDR3 DNA sequence: TGCGCCAGCAGCCCCACAGGGGGGCTTACTGAAGCTTTCTTT. This sequence encodes CASSPTGGLTEAFF.